The rows below give T cell receptor beta chains drawn from one sample of a study of identical twins. TCRdb redid the calling of the 5' RACE reads with MiXCR, one entry per CDR3 protein. The sample lists 400,000 to 550,000 distinct CDR3 sequences, 14% occurring once. A further study also used this sample, focusing on yellow fever vaccine responses in identical twins.

Sequencing input: CD4+ T cells sorted from blood. These TCRs come from a woman aged 18-30 years in good health. CDR3s include the opening cysteine and the closing phenylalanine or tryptophan. The order of the fields is clone size, CDR3 length, J gene, V gene, D gene, CDR3 DNA, CDR3 protein. A D gene is named only where the DNA matches it firmly. Size tells how often a clone was seen (once, few, many) or the class of an expanded clone, and some rows leave it out.

>few|15|TRBJ2-7|TRBV11-2|TRBD1
TGTGCCAGCACCCTAGGGACAGCCGCGTACTACGAGCAGTACTTC
CASTLGTAAYYEQYF
>many|14|TRBJ2-1|TRBV7-9|NA
TGTGCCAGCAGCTTAGTAACAGCGCAGAATGAGCAGTTCTTC
CASSLVTAQNEQFF
>few|14|TRBJ1-4|TRBV20-1|NA
TGCAGTGCTATGCCAGGGGTCACTAATGAAAAACTGTTTTTT
CSAMPGVTNEKLFF
>few|14|TRBJ2-7|TRBV5-1|NA
TGCGCCAGCAGCTCTGGAATCTTAACCTACGAGCAGTACTTC
CASSSGILTYEQYF
>NA|14|TRBJ1-1|TRBV7-9|NA
TGTGCCAGCAGCTTAGCGCAGGGTAACACTGAAGCTTTCTTT
CASSLAQGNTEAFF
>few|19|TRBJ2-3|TRBV4-1|TRBD1
TGCGCCAGCAGCCAAGCCCGAACCGGGACAGGGGTCCGCACAGATACGCAGTATTTT
CASSQARTGTGVRTDTQYF
>NA|14|TRBJ2-2|TRBV6-1|NA
TGTGCCAGCTCTATCGACAGGTTTACCGGGGAGCTGTTTTTT
CASSIDRFTGELFF
>many|12|TRBJ2-1|TRBV20-1|NA
TGCAGTGCTAGAGAAGTTGGGAATGAGCAGTTCTTC
CSAREVGNEQFF
>NA|14|TRBJ2-7|TRBV6-1|NA
TGTGCCAGCAGTACCCCAAGGAGCTCCTACGAGCAGTACTTC
CASSTPRSSYEQYF
>NA|15|TRBJ2-1|TRBV6-5|NA
TGTGCCAGCAGTTACGGTCAGGGTCTCTACAATGAGCAGTTCTTC
CASSYGQGLYNEQFF
>NA|17|TRBJ2-4|TRBV5-1|TRBD1
TGCGCCAGCAGCTTGGGACAGGGTGAAACAGCCAAAAACATTCAGTACTTC
CASSLGQGETAKNIQYF
>NA|17|TRBJ2-1|TRBV18|TRBD2
TGTGCCAGCTCACCACTGTCTGGGACTAGCGTCGACAATGAGCAGTTCTTC
CASSPLSGTSVDNEQFF
>few|13|TRBJ1-1|TRBV10-1|NA
TGCGCCAGCAGTGGAAGCTTGAACACTGAAGCTTTCTTT
CASSGSLNTEAFF
>few|13|TRBJ2-5|TRBV6-6|NA
TGTGCCAGCAGTTACCGGGACCCAGAGACCCAGTACTTC
CASSYRDPETQYF
>few|13|TRBJ2-5|TRBV6-2/TRBV6-3|NA
TGTGCCAGCAGTTCGGCGCAGAAAGAGACCCAGTACTTC
CASSSAQKETQYF
>few|16|TRBJ2-6|TRBV20-1|NA
TGCAGTGCTAAGGCCCGGCGCGACTCTGGGGCCAACGTCCTGACTTTC
CSAKARRDSGANVLTF
>NA|12|TRBJ2-5|TRBV5-1|NA
TGCGCCAGCAGCTTCGAGCGGGAGACCCAGTACTTC
CASSFERETQYF
>few|16|TRBJ2-2|TRBV5-1|NA
TGCGCCAGCACGCCCTCGAGGACTCGGAACACCGGGGAGCTGTTTTTT
CASTPSRTRNTGELFF
>NA|16|TRBJ2-2|TRBV15|NA
TGTGCCACCAGCAGAGGTATAGGGCCGAACACCGGGGAGCTGTTTTTT
CATSRGIGPNTGELFF
>NA|19|TRBJ2-4|TRBV29-1|TRBD2
TGCAGCGTTTGGGGGGAGGGACTAGCGGTGATACTAGCCAAAAACATTCAGTACTTC
CSVWGEGLAVILAKNIQYF
>NA|16|TRBJ2-5|TRBV18|TRBD2
TGTGCCAGCTCACGGACTAGCTGGGATTACCGGGAGACCCAGTACTTC
CASSRTSWDYRETQYF
>few|13|TRBJ1-1|TRBV29-1|NA
TGCAGCGTTACGGACAGAATGAACACTGAAGCTTTCTTT
CSVTDRMNTEAFF
>few|15|TRBJ2-4|TRBV5-1|TRBD1
TGCGCCAGCAAAACAGGGACAGGGGCTCAGGACATTCAGTACTTC
CASKTGTGAQDIQYF
>NA|13|TRBJ2-1|TRBV7-9|NA
TGTGCCAGCAGTAGGGGTCAGAGCAATGAGCAGTTCTTC
CASSRGQSNEQFF
>few|14|TRBJ2-2|TRBV6-2/TRBV6-3|NA
TGTGCCAGCAGTTATCGGGGAGTCACCGGGGAGCTGTTTTTT
CASSYRGVTGELFF
>NA|16|TRBJ2-6|TRBV12-3/TRBV12-4|NA
TGTGCCAGCAGTTCCGGGGGCGGTCTCAGGGCCAACGTCCTGACTTTC
CASSSGGGLRANVLTF
>many|14|TRBJ2-2|TRBV29-1|TRBD1
TGCAGCGCCGCCGGGACAGTGAACACCGGGGAGCTGTTTTTT
CSAAGTVNTGELFF
>many|15|TRBJ2-1|TRBV2|TRBD1
TGTGCCAGCAGTGAAGCGGGGACAGGGAACAATGAGCAGTTCTTC
CASSEAGTGNNEQFF
>many|14|TRBJ1-1|TRBV6-1|TRBD1
TGTGCCAGCAGGGAGGACAGGGGAAACACTGAAGCTTTCTTT
CASREDRGNTEAFF
>NA|16|TRBJ1-5|TRBV2|TRBD1
TGTGCCAGCACCCCCGGGGGACAGGGTAACAATCAGCCCCAGCATTTT
CASTPGGQGNNQPQHF
>NA|16|TRBJ2-1|TRBV6-2/TRBV6-3|TRBD1
TGTGCCAGCGGTTACCCAAGGACAGGGCTAAGGGATGAGCAGTTCTTC
CASGYPRTGLRDEQFF
>many|15|TRBJ2-3|TRBV12-3/TRBV12-4|NA
TGTGCCAGCAGTCTGAGGGCCGGGTTCACAGATACGCAGTATTTT
CASSLRAGFTDTQYF
>few|17|TRBJ2-3|TRBV5-5|TRBD2
TGTGCCAGCAGCTTGCTCAAGACTAGCGATTATGCAGATACGCAGTATTTT
CASSLLKTSDYADTQYF
>NA|16|TRBJ2-5|TRBV25-1|TRBD2
TGTGCCAGCAGTGAATTTAGCGGGAGGTACCAAGAGACCCAGTACTTC
CASSEFSGRYQETQYF
>few|17|TRBJ2-1|TRBV5-1|NA
TGCGCCAGCAGCTTGGCGGGAACAGGGCTCTCCTACAATGAGCAGTTCTTC
CASSLAGTGLSYNEQFF
>NA|11|TRBJ2-7|TRBV5-1|NA
TGCGCCAGCGGGGACGGCGGCGAGCAGTACTTC
CASGDGGEQYF
>NA|16|TRBJ2-1|TRBV9|NA
TGTGCCAGCAGCTCCCGGGTTCTAGCAGCCTACAATGAGCAGTTCTTC
CASSSRVLAAYNEQFF
>few|17|TRBJ2-7|TRBV28|TRBD2
TGTGCCAGCAGTTTATCCGAGACTAGCGGGGGGGCCCACGAGCAGTACTTC
CASSLSETSGGAHEQYF
>NA|19|TRBJ2-1|TRBV24-1|TRBD1
TGTGCCACCAGTGACCCCGGGACAGCTTTTCCCAACACCTACAATGAGCAGTTCTTC
CATSDPGTAFPNTYNEQFF
>NA|13|TRBJ2-3|TRBV10-3|NA
TGTGCCATCAGCGTTGGGGCTTGGGATCCGCAGTATTTT
CAISVGAWDPQYF
>few|16|TRBJ2-1|TRBV4-2|NA
TGTGCCAGCAGCCAGTCGACAGGTCAGGGATACAATGAGCAGTTCTTC
CASSQSTGQGYNEQFF
>few|13|TRBJ2-7|TRBV6-1|NA
TGTGCCAGCAGAGGGGACTTAGGGTACGAGCAGTACTTC
CASRGDLGYEQYF
>few|15|TRBJ2-7|TRBV19|NA
TGTGCCAGTAGTATAGAGGGGACCACGGTATACGAGCAGTACTTC
CASSIEGTTVYEQYF
>NA|14|TRBJ2-5|TRBV18|NA
TGTGCCAGCTCACCACGGGCCATTCAAGAGACCCAGTACTTC
CASSPRAIQETQYF
>few|14|TRBJ2-5|TRBV7-2|NA
TGTGCCAGCACCGAAACGGGGGGCCCTGGGACCCAGTACTTC
CASTETGGPGTQYF
>NA|15|TRBJ1-6|TRBV27|NA
TGTGCCAGCAGTTCGCTGAGCTCCTATAATTCACCCCTCCACTTT
CASSSLSSYNSPLHF
>few|13|TRBJ2-5|TRBV12-3/TRBV12-4|NA
TGTGCCAGCAGTGACAGTCTACAAGAGACCCAGTACTTC
CASSDSLQETQYF
>few|15|TRBJ2-1|TRBV7-6|TRBD1
TGTGCCAGCAGCCCCCGACAGGGGGGATTCGGTGAGCAGTTCTTC
CASSPRQGGFGEQFF
>NA|13|TRBJ2-3|TRBV5-6|NA
TGTGCCAGCAGCTTGAATTTTCGAGATACGCAGTATTTT
CASSLNFRDTQYF